One and the same sample provided the 15 T cell receptor beta chains below, sequenced in a study of neoadjuvant anti-PD-1 for oral cavity cancer. The table came from immunoSEQ multiplex PCR; TCRdb's copy has only in-frame clones and leaves some out. The sample records some 30,000 clones, almost 80% being singletons. As for time point: after neoadjuvant nivolumab, at surgical resection. Specimen: PBMCs, collected after nivolumab (anti-PD-1) treatment. These receptors all come from a person aged 40 to 85 with oral cavity squamous cell carcinoma.

The genes are TRBV7-9 and TRBJ1-1; a weak D match, TRBD1 (6 bases). This CDR3 comprises 17 residues. CDR1 and CDR2 (germline): SEHNR, FQNEAQ (reference sequence). Deletions cut 1 base from V and 0 bases from J, with 15 bases between. CDR3 nucleotide sequence: TGTGCCAGCAGCTTAGTTAGGGGGGTCGTCATGAACACTGAAGCTTTCTTT. Protein product: CASSLVRGVVMNTEAFF. The full variable domain, its missing parts supplied by reference TRBV7-9 and TRBJ1-1, is DTGVSQNPRHKITKRGQNVTFRCDPISEHNRLYWYRQTLGQGPEFLTYFQNEAQLEKSRLLSDRFSAERPKGSFSTLEIQRTEQGDSAMYLCASSLVRGVVMNTEAFFGQGTRLTVV.

V and J are TRBV5-6 and TRBJ1-3, with D uncertain. Germline assignment: CDR1 SGHDT and CDR2 YYEEEE. V was pared by 1 base and J by 4 bases, with 12 bases between. CDR3 length: 15 residues. The CDR3 DNA reads as TGTGCCAGCAGCTTGAGAGGAACCACGGGAAACACCATATATTTT. The encoded protein is CASSLRGTTGNTIYF.

V is TRBV10-1 and J is TRBJ2-2, with 10 positions matching TRBD1. This CDR3 region has 15 residues. The V gene end was trimmed by 7 bases and the J gene end by 5 bases; junction bases not matched to a gene: 7. Germline values: CDR1 WNHNN, CDR2 SYGVQD (reference sequence). The CDR3 coding sequence is TGCGCCAGCACGCCGGGACAGGGGTTTACCGGGGAGCTGTTTTTT. It codes for CASTPGQGFTGELFF.

The chain recombines TRBV28 with TRBJ1-2, with no clear D. The CDR3 length is 13 residues. Germline loops: CDR1 MDHEN, CDR2 SYDVKM. V lost 1 base to trimming and J lost 8 bases, with 11 bases between them. The CDR3 nucleotides read TGTGCCAGCAGTTTATCTGTTGGGGTCGGCTACACCTTC. This translates into CASSLSVGVGYTF.

Written as DNA, the CDR3 is TGTGCCAGCAGCCAGCCTCAGGGGATCCCTGAAGCTTTCTTT. Translated: CASSQPQGIPEAFF. This chain connects TRBV4-2 to TRBJ1-1; possible D gene TRBD1, 6 bases. Germline CDR1 and CDR2: LGHNA and YNFKEQ. Trimming took 3 bases from V and 6 from J, leaving 14 bases between them. The length of the CDR3 is 14 residues.

The chain is built from TRBV7-9 and TRBJ2-3; no reliable D call. The CDR3 has 15 amino acids. The germline gives CDR1 SEHNR, CDR2 FQNEAQ (reference sequence). Between the trimmed V and J ends, which lost 5 bases and 6 bases, there was a span of 18 bases. In nucleotides, the CDR3 is TGTGCCAGCAGCGGAAATGAGGAAAATCCCGATACGCAGTATTTT. Translated, it gives CASSGNEENPDTQYF.

The chain uses TRBV18 and TRBJ1-5, with TRBD1 matching over 8 bases. The trim removed 4 bases at V and 6 bases at J, leaving 5 bases unmatched. This CDR3 is built from 14 residues. Germline V gives CDR1 KGHSH, CDR2 LQKENI. The CDR3 region is CASSLQGVGQPQHF. The CDR3, as DNA: TGTGCCAGCTCACTACAGGGGGTGGGTCAGCCCCAGCATTTT.

The rearrangement links TRBV7-2 to TRBJ2-1; the match to TRBD1 covers 7 bases. V was clipped by 3 bases and J by 4 bases; unmatched bases: 3. CDR3 length: 14 residues. Germline V CDR1 and CDR2: SGHTA, FQGNSA. The CDR3 sequence is CASSFGTEYNEQFF. The CDR3 DNA is TGTGCCAGCAGCTTCGGGACAGAGTACAATGAGCAGTTCTTC.

By its share, this clone is medium-sized. V usage is TRBV7-2 and J usage is TRBJ2-1; D remains ambiguous. The germline V and J ends were trimmed by 1 base and 6 bases, with 1 base remaining between them. The CDR3 contains 11 residues. Germline CDR1 reads SGHTA; CDR2 reads FQGNSA. For the CDR3, the DNA is TGTGCCAGCAGCTTAGTCAATGAGCAGTTCTTC. It encodes CASSLVNEQFF.

The chain combines TRBV5-4 with TRBJ2-7; possibly TRBD2 for D (6 bases). The CDR3 extends over 20 amino acids. The V end lost 0 bases, the J end lost 4 bases, and 29 bases lay between the germline ends. Germline values: CDR1 SGHNT, CDR2 YYREEE (reference sequence). CDR3 protein: CASSLALRLTERAPPYEQYF. CDR3 in DNA: TGTGCCAGCAGCTTGGCCCTAAGGCTTACGGAGCGGGCCCCCCCTTACGAGCAGTACTTC.

The CDR3 here is CASSAGSENTIYF. As DNA, the CDR3 is TGTGCCAGCAGTGCAGGGTCGGAAAACACCATATATTTT. V usage is TRBV2 and J usage is TRBJ1-3, with TRBD1 as a possible D gene (5 bases). This CDR3 spans 13 amino acids. Germline CDR1 SNHLY, CDR2 FYNNEI. The V gene lost 4 bases and the J gene lost 6 bases, with 10 bases spanning the gap.

This chain connects TRBV6-5 to TRBJ1-6; a weak D match, TRBD1 (5 bases). This CDR3 comprises 16 residues. Per germline, CDR1 MNHEY and CDR2 SVGAGI. V lost 4 bases and J lost 1, with 11 bases in between. The CDR3 spells CASSSPGVSYNSPLHF. The CDR3 DNA is TGTGCCAGCAGTTCCCCGGGGGTTTCCTATAATTCACCCCTCCACTTT.

The chain uses TRBV4-1 and TRBJ2-4, with D perhaps matching TRBD1 (6 bases). V dropped 4 bases and J dropped 1 base, with 20 bases sitting between them. This CDR3 is built from 18 residues. Germline V gene sequence: CDR1 MGHRA, CDR2 YSYEKL. CDR3 residues: CASSPIIFYQGAKNIQYF. As DNA, the CDR3 is TGCGCCAGCAGCCCTATCATCTTCTACCAGGGGGCCAAAAACATTCAGTACTTC.

The chain joins TRBV10-3 to TRBJ1-3; D gene ambiguous. The CDR3 is 14 residues long. V lost 10 bases and J 2 bases, leaving 15 bases between the germline ends. Germline V CDR1 and CDR2: ENHRY, SYGVKD. CDR3 sequence reads: CATRPGTAGNTIYF. CDR3 coding DNA: TGTGCCACCCGACCTGGAACGGCTGGAAACACCATATATTTT.

The CDR3: CASSLVPGTSGGNDNEQFF. CDR3 nucleotides: TGTGCCAGCAGCTTAGTTCCCGGGACTAGCGGGGGGAACGACAATGAGCAGTTCTTC. The chain links TRBV7-2 to TRBJ2-1; 15 nucleotides agree with TRBD2. Germline CDR1 SGHTA, CDR2 FQGNSA. V was pared by 1 base and J by 5 bases, with 9 bases of the junction left unmatched. The CDR3 consists of 19 residues.